A single T cell receptor beta chain is shown here with its context. Its target is unknown. Trimming pared 0 bases from V and 4 bases from J, leaving 6 bases between. Looked up from germline, CDR1 is ENHRY and CDR2 is SYGVKD. The CDR3 runs to 13 residues. Sequencing used immunoSEQ multiplex PCR; TCRdb keeps in-frame clones, though not all of them. The sample consists of 45,000 to 75,000 clones, roughly 93% of them appearing once. This specimen belongs to a study of human versus mouse CDR3 diversity and MHC coevolution. Turning to the study itself: Samples had between 0.6 x 10^7 and 1.6 x 10^7 valid reads. Broader study findings: Among all groups, most of the three human donors showed least clonal inequality.

This chain connects TRBV10-3 to TRBJ1-2; D not certain. The sequence was collected from a person aged 60 to 70 in good health. Sequencing was performed on naive CD4+ T cells from blood. Subset meaning: CD45RO-negative CD62L-positive naive CD4 T cells. The CDR3 nucleotides are TGTGCCATCAGTGAGTCGGTCGGCTATGGCTACACCTTC. Its protein product is CAISESVGYGYTF.